One sample yielded the 2 T cell receptor beta chains listed below, sequenced in a study of blood T cell repertoires in COVID-19. TCRdb's copy holds only in-frame clones and misses some; the assay was immunoSEQ multiplex PCR. This table has hundreds of thousands of clones, around 89% appearing once. Sequencing input: PBMCs or T cells enriched from blood (not recorded which). The receptors were gathered from a woman aged 18-29 years with acute COVID-19.

This chain joins TRBV19 and TRBJ1-5, with 7 bases that match TRBD1. This CDR3 has 20 residues. V was pared by 8 bases and J by 0 bases, with 22 bases of the junction left unmatched. From germline, CDR1 is LNHDA and CDR2 SQIVND (reference sequence). Here the CDR3 DNA reads TGTGCCAGTCCGATAGACCCCGGGACAGTAATACACTATAGCAATCAGCCCCAGCATTTT. It is translated as CASPIDPGTVIHYSNQPQHF.

This chain joins TRBV6-5 and TRBJ1-2; 9 bases fit TRBD1. V lost 7 bases to trimming and J lost 0 bases; unmatched junction nucleotides: 6. CDR1 and CDR2 from the germline V gene are MNHEY and SVGAGI. This CDR3 region has 15 residues. CDR3 nucleotides: TGTGCCAGCAACCCGACAGGGGGAACTAACTATGGCTACACCTTC. This translates into CASNPTGGTNYGYTF.